Below, one T cell receptor (beta chain) is given with its context. Its specificity is not known. This record comes from a study of shared clonotypes between healthy human individuals. At the level of the study: CD4 naive cells filled three plates per donor, CD4 memory three, CD8 naive two and CD8 memory one. Study-wide results and limits: Sampling covered blood only; tissue repertoires likely differ. The sharing of about 5% of naive CD4 clonotypes was seen across a handful of donors.

This CDR3 has 15 residues. Germline loops: CDR1 MNHEY, CDR2 SMNVEV (reference sequence). Trimming took off 5 bases at V and 3 bases at J, with 17 bases between the two ends. Investigators spread the genomic DNA of each subset evenly over several immunoSEQ plates. Sequencing used immunoSEQ multiplex PCR; TCRdb keeps in-frame clones, though not all of them. The table shows under 850,000 clones, with around 92% occurring only once. CD45RO-negative CD8 cells positively selected for CCR7 made up the naive population, which excluded terminally differentiated effector memory CD45RA+ cells. The chain combines TRBV27 with TRBJ2-7; the D gene is possibly TRBD2 (7 bases). Sequencing was carried out using naive CD8+ T cells sorted from blood. The sequence derives from a man aged 30-40 years in good health. The CDR3: CASSPNERGGYEQYF. CDR3 DNA sequence: TGTGCCAGCAGTCCCAATGAGAGGGGGGGCTACGAGCAGTACTTC.